The 26 T cell receptor beta chains listed next were all sequenced from one sample in a study of T cells after yellow fever vaccination. TCRdb processed the 5' RACE reads anew with MiXCR; each CDR3 protein has one entry. Here the sample spans about 430,000 distinct CDR3 sequences, around 20% being singletons. The sample here was PBMCs, taken before the yellow fever booster vaccination. Receptors originate from a man between 18 and 35 years old who received the YFV17D yellow fever vaccine.

This clonotype was counted a few times. The chain carries TRBV6-2 or TRBV6-3 and TRBJ1-5; D gene uncertain. This CDR3 contains 14 residues. CDR1 MNHEY and CDR2 SVGEGT come from the germline V gene. V was trimmed by 6 bases and J by 7 bases, leaving 16 bases between them. In DNA, the CDR3 is TGTGCCAGCAGCTTGGGAGAATTCGTACAGCCCCAGCATTTT. Amino acids: CASSLGEFVQPQHF.

Concerning this clonotype: Its ends do not fully match the called genes, so a read error is possible. The V and J genes are TRBV4-3 and TRBJ2-7; D call uncertain. CDR3 length: 16 amino acids. CDR1 is LGHNA and CDR2 is YSLEER in the germline V gene. CDR3 DNA sequence: TGCGCCAGCAGTCAAGAAGCAACCGCGTCAGACTACGAGCAGTACTTC. Translation: CASSQEATASDYEQYF.

This clonotype was observed a few times. This rearrangement joins TRBV12-3 or TRBV12-4 to TRBJ1-6; D uncertain. V dropped 6 bases and J dropped 7 bases, with 25 bases sitting between them. This CDR3 comprises 18 residues. CDR3 DNA sequence: TGTGCCAGCAGCTCGTTCCCTAGAGTACAAGCAAGGAATTCACCCCTCCACTTT. It translates to CASSSFPRVQARNSPLHF.

This clonotype has only a few counts. CDR3 nucleotides: TGCAGCGTGGGGGGGACTAGCGGACGGGGTACAGATACGCAGTATTTT. This gives the protein CSVGGTSGRGTDTQYF. This sequence joins TRBV29-1 and TRBJ2-3; TRBD2 matches at 11 bases. Germline V gene lookup returns CDR1 SQVTM and CDR2 ANQGSEA. The CDR3 runs to 16 residues. Unmatched junction bases numbered 11, after V lost 6 bases and J lost 3 bases.

The CDR3 DNA reads as TGTGCAAGTCGCCCGCGGGGTCAGCCCCAGCATTTT. Protein sequence: CASRPRGQPQHF. The chain is built from TRBV12-2 and TRBJ1-5. TRBV12-2 is a documented pseudogene. The CDR3 sequence is 12 residues long.

The CDR3 loop is CASSLEGSGGYAGELFF. CDR3 sequence (DNA): TGTGCCAGCAGCTTAGAGGGTAGCGGGGGGTATGCCGGGGAGCTGTTTTTT. V usage is TRBV7-2 and J usage is TRBJ2-2; 10 bases match TRBD2. V trimming: 1 base; J trimming: 6 bases; junction bases outside the gene matches: 8. Germline V gives CDR1 SGHTA, CDR2 FQGNSA. This CDR3 comprises 17 residues.

This clonotype appeared once. The V call is TRBV4-1, the J call TRBJ2-3, with D perhaps assigned TRBD1 or TRBD2 (5 bases each). Trimming removed 3 bases from V and 6 bases from J, with 16 bases in between. The CDR3 is 15 amino acids. CDR1 is MGHRA, CDR2 YSYEKL, per germline. The CDR3 DNA is TGCGCCAGCAGCCAGAGAGGGGTCGTAAAGGATACGCAGTATTTT. Protein: CASSQRGVVKDTQYF.

This clonotype was counted a few times. The chain employs TRBV20-1 and TRBJ2-5; 10 bases match TRBD1. Looked up from germline, CDR1 is DFQATT and CDR2 is SNEGSKA (reference sequence). This CDR3 has 18 residues. The junction had 16 bases not matched to a gene; V was cut back by 2 bases and J by 4 bases. The CDR3 DNA reads as TGCAGTGCTAGAAGCCCCCCGGGACAGGGGTGGTTGAGAGAGACCCAGTACTTC. Protein: CSARSPPGQGWLRETQYF.

V is TRBV24-1 and J is TRBJ1-2; weak D call: TRBD1 (6 bases). V lost 4 bases and J lost 8, with 13 bases in between. The CDR3 extends over 13 amino acids. CDR1 and CDR2 from the germline V gene are KGHDR and SFDVKD. The CDR3 bases are TGTGCCACCAGTGACAGGACAGAACTCGGCTACACCTTC. Amino acids: CATSDRTELGYTF.

The sample holds many counts of this clonotype. CDR3 bases: TGCGCCAGCAGTGAGTACCGCGGGGGCACAGATACGCAGTATTTT. Amino acids: CASSEYRGGTDTQYF. The chain uses TRBV10-1 and TRBJ2-3; tentative D call: TRBD2 (6 bases). V dropped 1 base and J dropped 1 base, with 9 bases sitting between them. The CDR3 loop spans 15 amino acids. Germline V gene sequence: CDR1 WNHNN, CDR2 SYGVQD (reference sequence).

The CDR3 nucleotides read TGTGCCAGCAGCGGACGGACTAGCGGGGGGAACACCGGGGAGCTGTTTTTT. Its translation is CASSGRTSGGNTGELFF. The V call is TRBV11-3, the J call TRBJ2-2; 13 bases match TRBD2. Losses at the gene ends were 5 bases for V and 1 base for J; bases not matched to a gene: 4. This CDR3 is 17 amino acids long. Germline V gene lookup returns CDR1 SGHNT and CDR2 YENEEA.

The chain combines TRBV29-1 with TRBJ2-3; possible D gene TRBD1, 6 bases. The CDR3 sequence is 17 residues long. The V gene's germline CDR1 is SQVTM and CDR2 ANQGSEA. Trimming took off 3 bases at V and 0 bases at J, with 19 bases between the two ends. The CDR3: CSVEGLSDSTSTDTQYF. The CDR3 DNA is TGCAGCGTTGAGGGGCTGTCGGACAGTACTAGCACAGATACGCAGTATTTT.

This clonotype has just a few counts. The genes are TRBV4-3 and TRBJ1-2; D ambiguous. This CDR3 region has 13 residues. CDR1 LGHNA and CDR2 YSLEER come from the germline V gene. Trimming took off 3 bases at V and 7 bases at J, with 12 bases between the two ends. The CDR3 loop reads CASSHVNSGGYTF. The CDR3 DNA reads TGCGCCAGCAGCCACGTCAACAGCGGTGGCTACACCTTC.

The chain uses TRBV7-2 and TRBJ2-1; 9 positions match TRBD2. The V gene's germline CDR1 is SGHTA and CDR2 FQGNSA. The CDR3 contains 17 residues. V shed 2 bases, J shed 10 bases, and the junction held 15 bases outside the gene matches. The CDR3 bases are TGTGCCAGCAGCTTACACCTTAGCGGGGGCCCTTTCAACGAGCAGTTCTTC. Translated: CASSLHLSGGPFNEQFF.

This clonotype has just a few counts. CDR3 loop: CASSQVGQGAITEAFF. The CDR3 DNA follows: TGCGCCAGCAGCCAAGTCGGACAGGGGGCCATCACTGAAGCTTTCTTT. The chain uses TRBV4-1 and TRBJ1-1; 11 nucleotides align to TRBD1. CDR1 MGHRA and CDR2 YSYEKL come from the germline V gene. There are 16 residues in the CDR3. The J segment lost 4 bases and the V segment lost 1 base, leaving 5 bases of the junction unmatched.

This clonotype appeared a few times. This chain joins TRBV7-2 and TRBJ1-2, with TRBD1 matching over 10 bases. The junction had 5 bases not matched to a gene; V was cut back by 4 bases and J by 6 bases. Germline lookup yields CDR1 SGHTA and CDR2 FQGNSA. CDR3 length: 14 amino acids. CDR3 protein: CASSSSGTGDGYTF. CDR3 bases: TGTGCCAGCAGCTCCTCCGGGACAGGGGATGGCTACACCTTC.

This clonotype was counted between two and nine times. This chain uses TRBV24-1 with TRBJ2-5, with a weak D call TRBD1 (5 bases). Between the trimmed V and J ends, which lost 3 bases and 0 bases, there was a span of 13 bases. Germline V CDR1 and CDR2: KGHDR, SFDVKD. This CDR3 contains 16 residues. In nucleotides, the CDR3 is TGTGCCACCAGTGATCTGGGGCAGGGCGACCAAGAGACCCAGTACTTC. Residues: CATSDLGQGDQETQYF.

The V call is TRBV7-7, the J call TRBJ1-6, with a weak D call TRBD1 (5 bases). This CDR3 is 13 amino acids long. The germline V gene encodes CDR1 SSHAT and CDR2 FNYEAQ (reference sequence). Trimming took 5 bases from V and 11 from J, leaving 13 bases between them. For the CDR3, the DNA is TGTGCCAGCAGCCCCCTATTAGGGGCACCCCTCCACTTT. Its translation: CASSPLLGAPLHF. Supplemented by reference TRBV7-7 and TRBJ1-6, the full variable domain reads GAGVSQSPRYKVTKRGQDVTLRCDPISSHATLYWYQQALGQGPEFLTYFNYEAQPDKSGLPSDRFSAERPEGSISTLTIQRTEQRDSAMYRCASSPLLGAPLHFGNGTRLTVT.

The table lists this clonotype with a few counts. This chain connects TRBV7-2 to TRBJ1-1; D not certain. Per germline, CDR1 SGHTA and CDR2 FQGNSA. Trimming took off 5 bases at V and 1 base at J, with 8 bases between the two ends. The CDR3 loop spans 13 amino acids. Here the CDR3 reads CASSDQRNTEAFF. The CDR3 coding sequence is TGTGCCAGCAGCGATCAGAGGAACACTGAAGCTTTCTTT.

This chain connects TRBV6-5 to TRBJ2-5; 7 nucleotides align to TRBD2. Trimming took 4 bases from V and 0 from J; bases not matched to a gene: 5. The CDR3 is made up of 15 amino acids. Germline V gene lookup returns CDR1 MNHEY and CDR2 SVGAGI. CDR3 DNA: TGTGCCAGCAGTTCGAGCGGGGCGGACCAAGAGACCCAGTACTTC. It specifies CASSSSGADQETQYF.

This clonotype turned up a few times. V is TRBV12-3 or TRBV12-4 and J is TRBJ2-5; 9 bases match TRBD1. J lost 4 bases, V lost 4 bases, and 13 bases had no gene match. The CDR3 totals 17 residues. CDR3 sequence: CASSSWQPGQGRETQYF. CDR3 DNA sequence: TGTGCCAGCAGTTCCTGGCAACCGGGACAGGGCCGAGAGACCCAGTACTTC.

The chain combines TRBV12-3 or TRBV12-4 with TRBJ2-5, with D possibly being TRBD2 (6 bases). Trimming cost V 3 bases and J 5 bases, with 13 bases left between them. CDR3 length equals 14 residues. The DNA for the CDR3 is TGTGCCAGCAGTTTCTGGGGGGTCGGCGAGACCCAGTACTTC. It is translated as CASSFWGVGETQYF.

This clonotype has more than one count but fewer than ten. J is TRBJ1-2 and V is TRBV20-1; D gene uncertain. Per the germline V gene, CDR1 is DFQATT and CDR2 is SNEGSKA (reference sequence). This CDR3 region has 13 residues. The ends were cut back, 5 bases at V and 6 bases at J, with 16 bases in the middle. In DNA, the CDR3 is TGCAGTGCTTCCGCTCTTGGGCGAGATGGCTACACCTTC. Its protein product is CSASALGRDGYTF.

This clonotype was counted only a few times. The rearrangement uses TRBV15 and TRBJ2-6; no clear D gene. V gave up 0 bases and J gave up 11 bases, with 5 bases separating them. The CDR3 sequence is 12 residues long. Germline lookup yields CDR1 LNHNV and CDR2 YYDKDF (reference sequence). This chain's CDR3 is CATSRDFYVLTF. DNA of the CDR3: TGTGCCACCAGCAGAGACTTTTACGTCCTGACTTTC.

This clonotype was seen a handful of times. This chain joins TRBV7-2 and TRBJ2-3, with D perhaps TRBD1 (5 bases). Trimming stripped 0 bases from V and 2 bases from J, with 12 bases between. Per germline, CDR1 SGHTA and CDR2 FQGNSA. This CDR3 is 16 amino acids long. CDR3 amino acids: CASSLAGAGATDTQYF. The CDR3 nucleotides read TGTGCCAGCAGCTTAGCTGGTGCTGGGGCCACAGATACGCAGTATTTT.

This clonotype has more than one count but fewer than ten. The chain employs TRBV6-1 and TRBJ2-5; a possible D gene is TRBD1 (5 bases). The ends were cut back, 5 bases at V and 4 bases at J, with 8 bases in the middle. The CDR3 totals 12 residues. Per germline, CDR1 MNHNS and CDR2 SASEGT. DNA of the CDR3: TGTGCCAGCAGTTCCCAGGGAGAGACCCAGTACTTC. Protein: CASSSQGETQYF.